Shown below are 30 T cell receptor beta chains from a single sample sequenced in a study of shared clonotypes between healthy human individuals. The table came from immunoSEQ multiplex PCR; TCRdb's copy has only in-frame clones and leaves some out. The sample has fewer than 600,000 clones; around 76% are singletons. The specimen sequenced was PBMCs. These receptors were taken from a woman between 40 and 50 years old in good health. Some clones in this sample may be carry-over from other donors' samples.

The rearrangement links TRBV2 to TRBJ1-5; possibly TRBD1 for D (5 bases). There are 17 residues in the CDR3. V lost 3 bases and J lost 0, with 15 bases in between. CDR1 SNHLY and CDR2 FYNNEI come from the germline V gene. The CDR3 DNA follows: TGTGCCAGCAGTGAGTTTGCGGGACTCTATAGCAATCAGCCCCAGCATTTT. Its protein is CASSEFAGLYSNQPQHF. Together with reference TRBV2 and TRBJ1-5, the CDR3 gives the full variable domain: EPEVTQTPSHQVTQMGQEVILRCVPISNHLYFYWYRQILGQKVEFLVSFYNNEISEKSEIFDDQFSVERPDGSNFTLKIRSTKLEDSAMYFCASSEFAGLYSNQPQHFGDGTRLSIL.

The V call is TRBV6-5, the J call TRBJ1-1; D unresolved. Per the germline V gene, CDR1 is MNHEY and CDR2 is SVGAGI. Trimming cost V 3 bases and J 0 bases, with 5 bases left between them. There are 13 residues in the CDR3. CDR3 sequence (DNA): TGTGCCAGCAGTTATCGGGTGAACACTGAAGCTTTCTTT. This translates into CASSYRVNTEAFF.

The chain carries TRBV5-1 and TRBJ2-1, with 7 bases matching TRBD1. This CDR3 is built from 15 residues. Unmatched junction bases numbered 8, after V lost 1 base and J lost 7 bases. The germline gives CDR1 SGHRS, CDR2 YFSETQ. As DNA, the CDR3 is TGCGCCAGCAGCTTGCACAGGGGCGGTGTGAATGAGCAGTTCTTC. Translating gives CASSLHRGGVNEQFF.

This clone is a singleton in its sample. The chain employs TRBV7-3 and TRBJ2-3, with TRBD1 identical over 8 bases. This CDR3 is built from 15 residues. Germline loops: CDR1 SGHTA, CDR2 FQGTGA. The V segment lost 5 bases and the J segment 5 bases; nucleotides outside the gene matches: 9. The CDR3 DNA follows: TGTGCCAGCAGCCAACAGGGGGGTAGAGGAGATACGCAGTATTTT. Residues: CASSQQGGRGDTQYF.

This clone was seen only once. The chain recombines TRBV2 with TRBJ2-7; 15 bases are a match to TRBD2. Germline CDR1 is SNHLY and CDR2 is FYNNEI. V gave up 5 bases and J gave up 1 base; unmatched junction bases: 3. The CDR3 is 16 amino acids. The CDR3 loop is CASSPGTSGRSYEQYF. DNA for the CDR3: TGTGCCAGCAGTCCCGGGACTAGCGGGAGGTCCTACGAGCAGTACTTC.

The chain has TRBV6-1 and TRBJ1-1; D is possibly TRBD1 (6 bases). Germline V gene lookup returns CDR1 MNHNS and CDR2 SASEGT. This CDR3 is 13 amino acids long. The ends were cut back, 4 bases at V and 4 bases at J, with 10 bases in the middle. CDR3 DNA: TGTGCCAGCAGTGTAGGGGGTGGCACTGAAGCTTTCTTT. It is translated as CASSVGGGTEAFF.

The V and J genes are TRBV11-2 and TRBJ2-1; 9 bases agree with TRBD2. CDR3 length: 15 residues. Trimming at V came to 0 bases and at J to 8 bases, leaving 5 bases not matched to a gene. Germline lookup yields CDR1 SGHAT and CDR2 FQNNGV. The CDR3 sequence: CASSLDTSGWDEQFF. DNA of the CDR3: TGTGCCAGCAGCTTAGATACTAGCGGGTGGGATGAGCAGTTCTTC.

This sequence joins TRBV18 and TRBJ1-2, with D hard to call. V lost 1 base to trimming and J lost 0 bases, with 9 bases between them. CDR1 and CDR2 from the germline V gene are KGHSH and LQKENI. This CDR3 is 15 amino acids long. The CDR3 loop is CASSPRASSNYGYTF. The CDR3 coding sequence is TGTGCCAGCTCACCACGGGCATCTTCTAACTATGGCTACACCTTC. The full variable domain, in which reference TRBV18 and TRBJ1-2 provide the parts outside the CDR3, is NAGVMQNPRHLVRRRGQEARLRCSPMKGHSHVYWYRQLPEEGLKFMVYLQKENIIDESGMPKERFSAEFPKEGPSILRIQQVVRGDSAAYFCASSPRASSNYGYTFGSGTRLTVV.

The J gene is TRBJ1-5, the V gene TRBV25-1, with 8 positions matching TRBD1. The CDR3 runs 14 residues. Trimming at V came to 2 bases and at J to 6 bases, leaving 3 bases not matched to a gene. Per the germline V gene, CDR1 is MGHDK and CDR2 is SYGVNS. CDR3 nucleotides: TGTGCCAGCAGTGAACAAACAGGGGGTCAGCCCCAGCATTTT. It specifies CASSEQTGGQPQHF.

The genes are TRBV9 and TRBJ2-2; 7 nucleotides line up with TRBD2. The CDR3 runs 15 residues. After removal of 2 bases from V and 0 bases from J, the junction contained 1 base not matched to a gene. Germline V gene sequence: CDR1 SGDLS, CDR2 YYNGEE. CDR3 sequence reads: CASSVGLTNTGELFF. In DNA, the CDR3 is TGTGCCAGCAGCGTGGGACTAACGAACACCGGGGAGCTGTTTTTT.

CDR3 amino acids: CASRLAGGPGTDTQYF. In nucleotides, the CDR3 is TGTGCCAGCAGACTAGCGGGAGGGCCGGGGACAGATACGCAGTATTTT. The rearrangement joins TRBV7-2 to TRBJ2-3; TRBD2 matches 13 bases. The germline V gene encodes CDR1 SGHTA and CDR2 FQGNSA. The J segment lost 3 bases and the V segment lost 6 bases, leaving 6 bases of the junction unmatched. The CDR3 spans 16 residues.

V gene TRBV2 combines with J gene TRBJ2-1; TRBD2 matches 11 bases. Germline CDR1 reads SNHLY; CDR2 reads FYNNEI. The length of the CDR3 is 15 residues. After removal of 6 bases from V and 3 bases from J, the junction contained 4 bases not matched to a gene. DNA for the CDR3: TGTGCCAGCAGCTTAGCGGGAGGGCTCTACAATGAGCAGTTCTTC. As protein: CASSLAGGLYNEQFF.

The rearrangement joins TRBV6-1 to TRBJ1-3; no reliable D call. Germline CDR1 is MNHNS and CDR2 is SASEGT. This CDR3 region has 17 residues. The germline V and J ends were trimmed by 0 bases and 1 base, with 13 bases remaining between them. CDR3 sequence: CASSEAQYWGSGNTIYF. In DNA, the CDR3 is TGTGCCAGCAGTGAAGCACAGTATTGGGGATCTGGAAACACCATATATTTT.

This chain connects TRBV30 to TRBJ2-2; 8 bases map to TRBD1. This CDR3 has 13 residues. With 7 bases clipped from V and 0 bases from J, the junction kept 1 base outside the gene matches. From germline, CDR1 is GTSNPN and CDR2 SVGIG (reference sequence). CDR3 sequence (DNA): TGTGCCTCGGGACAGGCGAACACCGGGGAGCTGTTTTTT. Residues: CASGQANTGELFF.

The chain has TRBV13 and TRBJ2-7; D is unresolved. Germline CDR1 reads PRHDT; CDR2 reads FYEKMQ (reference sequence). Trimming shortened V by 4 bases and J by 2 bases, and 12 bases separated the two germline ends. The CDR3 contains 14 residues. CDR3 loop: CASSSAYETYEQYF. The CDR3 DNA reads TGTGCCAGCAGCTCCGCCTACGAAACCTACGAGCAGTACTTC.

The chain links TRBV29-1 to TRBJ2-1; 8 bases match TRBD2. CDR3 length: 15 amino acids. V shed 3 bases, J shed 9 bases, and the junction held 13 bases outside the gene matches. Germline-derived CDR1 and CDR2 are SQVTM and ANQGSEA. CDR3 nucleotides: TGCAGCGTTGATCCGTTGGCGGGAGGCGAGGTTGAGCAGTTCTTC. Amino acids: CSVDPLAGGEVEQFF.

V and J are TRBV5-1 and TRBJ1-4; 8 positions match TRBD1. This CDR3 has 15 amino acids. From germline, CDR1 is SGHRS and CDR2 YFSETQ. J lost 9 bases, V lost 0 bases, and 7 bases had no gene match. The CDR3 coding sequence is TGCGCCAGCAGCTTGGACGGGACAGGACAAAAAAAACTGTTTTTT. Its translation is CASSLDGTGQKKLFF.

This sequence joins TRBV7-2 and TRBJ1-5; TRBD1 is a possible D gene (5 bases). The CDR3 length is 13 residues. V was cut by 4 bases and J by 4 bases, with 8 bases left in between. Germline values: CDR1 SGHTA, CDR2 FQGNSA. CDR3 nucleotide sequence: TGTGCCAGCAGCTCGGGACTGAATCAGCCCCAGCATTTT. Protein sequence: CASSSGLNQPQHF.

This clone was recorded at least ten times. Other DNA variants within this sample encode the same CDR3. The gene calls are TRBV30 and TRBJ2-1; D call uncertain. The CDR3 loop spans 11 amino acids. The germline gives CDR1 GTSNPN, CDR2 SVGIG (reference sequence). Trimming left V 0 bases short and J 4 bases short, with 1 base between. CDR3 in amino acids: CAWSVYNEQFF. CDR3 in DNA: TGTGCCTGGAGTGTATACAATGAGCAGTTCTTC.

This chain links TRBV11-2 with TRBJ2-7; D ambiguous. V was shortened by 3 bases and J by 0 bases, with 9 bases between the two germline ends. The CDR3 has 14 amino acids. Germline loops: CDR1 SGHAT, CDR2 FQNNGV. The CDR3 DNA reads TGTGCCAGCAGCTTTATGCGGAACTCCTACGAGCAGTACTTC. Translation gives CASSFMRNSYEQYF. Using reference TRBV11-2 and TRBJ2-7 for the parts outside the CDR3, the full variable domain is EAGVAQSPRYKIIEKRQSVAFWCNPISGHATLYWYQQILGQGPKLLIQFQNNGVVDDSQLPKDRFSAERLKGVDSTLKIQPAKLEDSAVYLCASSFMRNSYEQYFGPGTRLTVT.

The V call is TRBV19, the J call TRBJ2-6, with D possibly called TRBD1 or TRBD2 (5 bases each). CDR1 LNHDA and CDR2 SQIVND come from the germline V gene (reference sequence). CDR3 length equals 15 residues. V was clipped by 7 bases and J by 3 bases, with 13 bases between them. CDR3 DNA sequence: TGTGCCAGTACCATTGACAGCGGTGGGGCCAACGTCCTGACTTTC. The encoded protein is CASTIDSGGANVLTF.

V gene TRBV11-3 combines with J gene TRBJ2-5, with TRBD1 matching 10 bases. CDR1 is SGHNT, CDR2 YENEEA, per germline. V was clipped by 5 bases and J by 5 bases; unmatched bases: 8. The CDR3 runs 15 residues. The CDR3, as DNA: TGTGCCAGCAGCGCAAGGACAGGGGGATCGGAGACCCAGTACTTC. Protein product: CASSARTGGSETQYF.

In this sample, this clone turned up a few times. Other DNA sequences from this sample encode an identical CDR3 as well. This chain joins TRBV4-2 and TRBJ2-1; 11 positions match TRBD2. V shed 3 bases and J 7 bases; nucleotides not matched to a gene: 5. This CDR3 contains 15 residues. From germline, CDR1 is LGHNA and CDR2 YNFKEQ. For the CDR3, the DNA is TGTGCCAGCAGCCAGGAACTAGCGGGAGCAAATGAGCAGTTCTTC. Protein product: CASSQELAGANEQFF.

The chain links TRBV5-4 to TRBJ2-2; TRBD2 matches at 9 bases. Per the germline V gene, CDR1 is SGHNT and CDR2 is YYREEE (reference sequence). Losses at the gene ends were 5 bases for V and 5 bases for J; bases not matched to a gene: 10. The CDR3 has 16 residues. Here the CDR3 reads CASSSGLARETGELFF. The CDR3 coding sequence is TGTGCCAGCAGTTCAGGACTAGCGCGTGAAACCGGGGAGCTGTTTTTT. Together with reference TRBV5-4 and TRBJ2-2, the CDR3 gives the full variable domain: ETGVTQSPTHLIKTRGQQVTLRCSSQSGHNTVSWYQQALGQGPQFIFQYYREEENGRGNFPPRFSGLQFPNYSSELNVNALELDDSALYLCASSSGLARETGELFFGEGSRLTVL.

The table lists this clone with a few counts. The CDR3 DNA reads TGCAGCGTCATGACACCCAACTCATACAATGAGCAGTTCTTC. This translates into CSVMTPNSYNEQFF. V gene TRBV29-1 combines with J gene TRBJ2-1; no clear D. With 6 bases removed from V and 4 bases from J, the gap between germline ends came to 16 bases. Germline V gene sequence: CDR1 SQVTM, CDR2 ANQGSEA. The CDR3 is 14 residues long.

Comment on this clone: One end of the junction varies from germline; a read error may be responsible. The chain joins TRBV28 to TRBJ1-2; no definite D call. Germline V lookup: CDR1 MDHEN, CDR2 SYDVKM. This CDR3 is built from 12 residues. The CDR3 loop reads CAGSNSVGERTF. The DNA of the CDR3 is TGTGCCGGCAGTAATTCGGTGGGAGAGAGGACCTTC.

This chain links TRBV11-3 with TRBJ1-1, with TRBD1 as a possible D gene (6 bases). V dropped 5 bases and J dropped 4 bases, with 14 bases sitting between them. Germline V CDR1 and CDR2: SGHNT, YENEEA. This CDR3 is built from 14 residues. The CDR3 reads CASSLTGWSTEAFF. In nucleotides, the CDR3 is TGTGCCAGCAGCCTAACAGGGTGGAGCACTGAAGCTTTCTTT.

V gene TRBV10-3 combines with J gene TRBJ2-7; 10 bases match TRBD2. The CDR3 totals 14 residues. V was pared by 7 bases and J by 4 bases, with 7 bases of the junction left unmatched. Germline assignment: CDR1 ENHRY and CDR2 SYGVKD. The CDR3 loop is CAINPAGGQYEQYF. The CDR3, as DNA: TGTGCCATCAACCCAGCGGGAGGGCAATACGAGCAGTACTTC.

The chain recombines TRBV11-2 with TRBJ2-1; D remains ambiguous. Germline values: CDR1 SGHAT, CDR2 FQNNGV. The CDR3 is 14 amino acids. Trimming cost V 1 base and J 3 bases, with 7 bases left between them. CDR3 amino acids: CASSLVGFYNEQFF. The CDR3 region has the DNA TGTGCCAGCAGCTTAGTCGGCTTCTACAATGAGCAGTTCTTC.

A few counts support this clone. The chain recombines TRBV6-5 with TRBJ2-3, with D unclear. Trimming removed 5 bases from V and 1 base from J, with 10 bases in between. The CDR3 spans 14 residues. Germline lookup yields CDR1 MNHEY and CDR2 SVGAGI. The CDR3 sequence: CASSVVLGTDTQYF. CDR3 nucleotides: TGTGCCAGCAGTGTGGTTTTGGGCACAGATACGCAGTATTTT.